These T cell receptor beta chains were read from a single sample in a study of shared clonotypes between healthy human individuals. The table came from immunoSEQ multiplex PCR; TCRdb's copy has only in-frame clones and leaves some out. The sample consists of 230,000 or so clones, over 50% of them appearing once. The specimen was memory CD4+ T cells sorted from blood. The receptors derive from a man aged 25-45 years in good health. Both conserved end residues are part of each CDR3. The D gene is left open where the match is weak. The listing skips clone size in some rows; elsewhere it reads once, few, many or a size class.

V: TRBV10-2; size: NA; D: NA; J: TRBJ2-7; length: 11; DNA: TGCGCCAGCAGTGCGAGGGGCGAGCAGTACTTC; CDR3: CASSARGEQYF
V: TRBV19; size: NA; D: NA; J: TRBJ1-4; length: 13; DNA: TGTGCCAGTAGAACCCCTTGGAATGAAAAACTGTTTTTT; CDR3: CASRTPWNEKLFF
V: TRBV5-4; size: NA; D: NA; J: TRBJ1-1; length: 14; DNA: TGTGCCAGCAGATCACAGGGTCGGGACACTGAAGCTTTCTTT; CDR3: CASRSQGRDTEAFF
V: TRBV18; size: NA; D: NA; J: TRBJ2-4; length: 17; DNA: TGTGCCAGCTCACCACCAGAGCCGGGTCTCTCCAAAAACATTCAGTACTTC; CDR3: CASSPPEPGLSKNIQYF
V: TRBV7-6; size: NA; D: NA; J: TRBJ2-7; length: 14; DNA: TGTGCCAGCAGCCGGACCGACAGCTCCTACGAGCAGTACTTC; CDR3: CASSRTDSSYEQYF
V: TRBV10-3; size: NA; D: TRBD1; J: TRBJ2-3; length: 16; DNA: TGTGCCATCAGTGGGTTGGGGGACAGGAGCACAGATACGCAGTATTTT; CDR3: CAISGLGDRSTDTQYF
V: TRBV6-1; size: NA; D: NA; J: TRBJ1-4; length: 15; DNA: TGTGCCAGCAGCTCGATGGCGGGGCGAGATGAAAAACTGTTTTTT; CDR3: CASSSMAGRDEKLFF
V: TRBV4-3; size: NA; D: TRBD2; J: TRBJ2-1; length: 16; DNA: TGCGCCAGCAGCCAAGATGGGCTAGCGGGAGGGTATGAGCAGTTCTTC; CDR3: CASSQDGLAGGYEQFF
V: TRBV5-1; size: NA; D: TRBD1; J: TRBJ2-5; length: 14; DNA: TGCGCCAGCAGATATTTGACAGGGAGAGAGACCCAGTACTTC; CDR3: CASRYLTGRETQYF
V: TRBV10-1; size: NA; D: TRBD2; J: TRBJ2-1; length: 14; DNA: TGCGCCAGCCTACCGGGACTAGCGGACAATGAGCAGTTCTTC; CDR3: CASLPGLADNEQFF
V: TRBV28; size: NA; D: NA; J: TRBJ1-1; length: 15; DNA: TGTGCCAGCAGTTTGCCAGGCGAAGGGGACACTGAAGCTTTCTTT; CDR3: CASSLPGEGDTEAFF
V: TRBV9; size: NA; D: NA; J: TRBJ2-7; length: 14; DNA: TGTGCCAGCAGCCCGCTCACCCAGTCCTACGAGCAGTACTTC; CDR3: CASSPLTQSYEQYF
V: TRBV27; size: many; D: NA; J: TRBJ2-7; length: 15; DNA: TGTGCCAGCAGACTAGGGCTTTTAAACACCTACGAGCAGTACTTC; CDR3: CASRLGLLNTYEQYF
V: TRBV10-3; size: few; D: NA; J: TRBJ2-1; length: 14; DNA: TGTGCCATCAGTGAGGAGGACTGGGACAATGAGCAGTTCTTC; CDR3: CAISEEDWDNEQFF
V: TRBV9; size: once; D: NA; J: TRBJ2-7; length: 13; DNA: TGTGCCAGCAGCGTAGCAGGTCGTTCCGAGCAGTACTTC; CDR3: CASSVAGRSEQYF
V: TRBV6-5; size: NA; D: NA; J: TRBJ1-3; length: 15; DNA: TGTGCCAGCCGAGCCCCGGGGGCCTCCGGAAACACCATATATTTT; CDR3: CASRAPGASGNTIYF
V: TRBV27; size: NA; D: NA; J: TRBJ2-1; length: 16; DNA: TGTGCCAGCAGTCCCCTTAGAGAACGGTCCTACAATGAGCAGTTCTTC; CDR3: CASSPLRERSYNEQFF
V: TRBV2; size: NA; D: TRBD1; J: TRBJ2-1; length: 14; DNA: TGTGCCAGCAGTGTTAGGACAGGGCTTGATGAGCAGTTCTTC; CDR3: CASSVRTGLDEQFF
V: TRBV28; size: once; D: NA; J: TRBJ1-3; length: 16; DNA: TGTGCCAGCAGCCCCGCGGACCGGCGTCATGGAAACACCATATATTTT; CDR3: CASSPADRRHGNTIYF
V: TRBV28; size: few; D: TRBD1; J: TRBJ2-3; length: 15; DNA: TGTGCCAGCAGTTTAGTCCAGGGGGGCACAGATACGCAGTATTTT; CDR3: CASSLVQGGTDTQYF
V: TRBV5-6; size: NA; D: TRBD2; J: TRBJ2-3; length: 15; DNA: TGTGCCAGCAGCTTTGTAGCGGGAAGCCCAGATACGCAGTATTTT; CDR3: CASSFVAGSPDTQYF